This entry features one T cell receptor beta chain sequence. These data belong to a study of post-analysis software for immune sequencing data. cDNA libraries of TCR beta carried unique molecular identifiers. With roughly 1 to 11 million T cells as the source, 400,000 to 550,000 cDNA molecules resulted. One entry per CDR3 protein, called by TCRdb with MiXCR from the PCR reads. The data contain 380,000 or so distinct CDR3 sequences, 30% to 45% of them singletons. The TCR sequence derives from a girl between 5 and 17 years old with multiple sclerosis. The sample taken for sequencing was blood.

CDR3 in DNA: TGCAGTGCTAGAAGACAGGGGGCGATGGAAGAGACCCAGTACTTC. This sequence encodes CSARRQGAMEETQYF. The rearrangement links TRBV20-1 to TRBJ2-5; the match to TRBD1 covers 10 bases. This CDR3 region has 15 residues. CDR1 is DFQATT and CDR2 is SNEGSKA in the germline V gene (reference sequence). The trim removed 2 bases at V and 3 bases at J, leaving 6 bases unmatched.